Listed here are 9 T cell receptor beta chains from one sample, sequenced in a study of shared clonotypes between healthy human individuals. Produced via immunoSEQ multiplex PCR; TCRdb's table is partial and in-frame only. The sample lists millions of clones, approximately 94% occurring once. The sample consisted of naive CD4+ T cells sorted from blood. Regarding subset: CD45RA+ positively selected. All receptors derive from a man aged 18 to 29 in good health.

A remark on this clone: This specimen includes other DNA sequences encoding the same CDR3. The CDR3 nucleotides are TGTGCCAGTGGGAGCGGGAGAGGGACAGATACGCAGTATTTT. This gives the protein CASGSGRGTDTQYF. The rearrangement links TRBV6-5 to TRBJ2-3, with 8 bases fitting TRBD2. CDR1 and CDR2 (germline): MNHEY, SVGAGI. The CDR3 runs 14 residues. The J segment lost 3 bases and the V segment lost 9 bases, leaving 8 bases of the junction unmatched.

V is TRBV5-1 and J is TRBJ2-7; 8 positions agree with TRBD1. Germline V CDR1 and CDR2: SGHRS, YFSETQ. The CDR3 loop spans 14 amino acids. V was clipped by 4 bases and J by 3 bases; unmatched bases: 6. Here the CDR3 DNA reads TGCGCCAGCAGCCCATCGACAGGGGTCTACGAGCAGTACTTC. It encodes CASSPSTGVYEQYF.

The CDR3 bases are TGCGCCAGCCAGGTTCAGGTAGGAGGCACTGAAGCTTTCTTT. As protein: CASQVQVGGTEAFF. V gene TRBV10-2 combines with J gene TRBJ1-1; D gene ambiguous. Looked up from germline, CDR1 is WSHSY and CDR2 is SAAADI. CDR3 length: 14 amino acids. Trimming removed 8 bases from V and 4 bases from J, with 17 bases in between.

The V gene is TRBV5-8, the J gene TRBJ2-7; D tentatively reads TRBD1 or TRBD2 (5 bases each). The CDR3 covers 15 residues. The germline V gene encodes CDR1 SGHTS and CDR2 YDEGEE. V lost 0 bases to trimming and J lost 3 bases, with 13 bases between them. The CDR3 spells CASSLGMGPNYEQYF. The CDR3 DNA is TGTGCCAGCAGCTTGGGTATGGGACCTAACTACGAGCAGTACTTC.

The chain links TRBV6-1 to TRBJ2-1, with a weak D call TRBD1 (7 bases). V dropped 3 bases and J dropped 10 bases, with 19 bases sitting between them. The CDR3 totals 15 residues. Germline V CDR1 and CDR2: MNHNS, SASEGT. The CDR3 DNA reads TGTGCCAGCAGTGATTGGACAGGAGGGTTAAGCGAGCAGTTCTTC. This sequence encodes CASSDWTGGLSEQFF.

This clone turned up a few times. The chain joins TRBV28 to TRBJ1-5; D might be TRBD1 (5 bases). V dropped 6 bases and J dropped 2 bases, with 17 bases sitting between them. Germline CDR1 MDHEN, CDR2 SYDVKM. The length of the CDR3 is 16 residues. CDR3 sequence: CASREARANGNQPQHF. The DNA of the CDR3 is TGTGCCAGCAGGGAAGCCAGGGCAAATGGCAATCAGCCCCAGCATTTT. Full variable domain (missing parts from reference TRBV28 and TRBJ1-5): DVKVTQSSRYLVKRTGEKVFLECVQDMDHENMFWYRQDPGLGLRLIYFSYDVKMKEKGDIPEGYSVSREKKERFSLILESASTNQTSMYLCASREARANGNQPQHFGDGTRLSIL.

The rearrangement links TRBV7-2 to TRBJ1-1, with unresolved D. The CDR3 spans 15 residues. Trimming cost V 1 base and J 3 bases, with 12 bases left between them. Germline V gives CDR1 SGHTA, CDR2 FQGNSA. In DNA, the CDR3 is TGTGCCAGCAGCTTAGTTTTCCCGTCAGACACTGAAGCTTTCTTT. It translates to CASSLVFPSDTEAFF.

The chain joins TRBV5-4 to TRBJ2-2; perhaps D is TRBD1 or TRBD2 (5 bases each). The CDR3 consists of 16 residues. V was pared by 4 bases and J by 3 bases, with 16 bases between. Germline-derived CDR1 and CDR2 are SGHNT and YYREEE (reference sequence). For the CDR3, the DNA is TGTGCCAGCAGCCCCGGGGCCGGAAAAGACACCGGGGAGCTGTTTTTT. Translating gives CASSPGAGKDTGELFF.

The rearrangement joins TRBV5-6 to TRBJ1-5; 9 bases map to TRBD1. V lost 4 bases, J lost 6 bases, and 11 bases stayed unmatched. This CDR3 region has 16 residues. Germline V gene sequence: CDR1 SGHDT, CDR2 YYEEEE. This CDR3 reads CASSQRPGQGFQPQHF. The CDR3 DNA reads TGTGCCAGCAGCCAAAGACCGGGACAGGGATTTCAGCCCCAGCATTTT.